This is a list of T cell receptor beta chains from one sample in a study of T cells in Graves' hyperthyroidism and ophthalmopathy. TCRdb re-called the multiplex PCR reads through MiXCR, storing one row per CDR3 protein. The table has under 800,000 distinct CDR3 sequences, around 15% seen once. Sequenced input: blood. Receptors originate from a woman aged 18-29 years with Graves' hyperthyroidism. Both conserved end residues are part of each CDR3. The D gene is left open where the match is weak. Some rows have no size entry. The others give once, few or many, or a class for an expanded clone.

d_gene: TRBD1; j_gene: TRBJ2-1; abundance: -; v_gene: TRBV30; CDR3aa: CAWSSGTGYNEQFF; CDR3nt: TGTGCCTGGAGTTCCGGGACAGGGTACAATGAGCAGTTCTTC
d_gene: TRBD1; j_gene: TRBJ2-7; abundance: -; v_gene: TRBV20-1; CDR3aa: CSARDEQGASYEQYF; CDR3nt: TGCAGTGCTAGAGACGAACAGGGGGCATCCTACGAGCAGTACTTC
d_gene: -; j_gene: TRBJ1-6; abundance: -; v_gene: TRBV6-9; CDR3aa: CASSYKGSYNSPLHF; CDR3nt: TGTGCCAGCAGTTATAAGGGATCCTATAATTCACCCCTCCACTTT
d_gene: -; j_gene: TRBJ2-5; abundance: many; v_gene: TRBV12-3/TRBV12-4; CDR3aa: CASSLVAAYETQYF; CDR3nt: TGTGCCAGCAGTTTAGTAGCCGCGTATGAGACCCAGTACTTC
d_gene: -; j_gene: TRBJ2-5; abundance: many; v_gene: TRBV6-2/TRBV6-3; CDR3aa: CASSYNDRETQYF; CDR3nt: TGTGCCAGCAGTTATAATGATCGGGAGACCCAGTACTTC
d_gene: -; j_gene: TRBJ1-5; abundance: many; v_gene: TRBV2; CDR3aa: CASRGVTASNQPQHF; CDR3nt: TGTGCCAGCAGGGGTGTCACCGCAAGCAATCAGCCCCAGCATTTT
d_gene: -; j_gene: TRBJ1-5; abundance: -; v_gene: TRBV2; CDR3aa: CASSGQSIGQPQHF; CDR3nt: TGTGCCAGCAGTGGACAGAGTATCGGTCAGCCCCAGCATTTT
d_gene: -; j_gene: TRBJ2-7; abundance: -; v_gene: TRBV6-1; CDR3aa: CASSLADAYEQYF; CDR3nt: TGTGCCAGCAGCCTAGCAGACGCCTACGAGCAGTACTTC
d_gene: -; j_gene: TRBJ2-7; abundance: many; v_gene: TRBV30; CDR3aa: CAWNPLDDDEQYF; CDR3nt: TGTGCCTGGAACCCCCTCGACGACGACGAGCAGTACTTC
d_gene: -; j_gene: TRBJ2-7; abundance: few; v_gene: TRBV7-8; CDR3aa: CASKQGPSSYEQYF; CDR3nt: TGTGCCAGCAAGCAGGGGCCTTCTTCCTACGAGCAGTACTTC
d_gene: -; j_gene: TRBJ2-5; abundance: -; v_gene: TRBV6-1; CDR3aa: CASSYRRIGREETQYF; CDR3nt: TGTGCCAGCAGTTATAGACGTATAGGGAGAGAAGAGACCCAGTACTTC
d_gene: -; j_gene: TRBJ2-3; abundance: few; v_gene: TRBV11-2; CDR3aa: CASSFRTRGTDTQYF; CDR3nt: TGTGCCAGCAGCTTCAGGACTAGGGGGACAGATACGCAGTATTTT
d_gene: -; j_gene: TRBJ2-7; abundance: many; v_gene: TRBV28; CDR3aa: CASSPRRLDSGEQYF; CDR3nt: TGTGCCAGCAGTCCTAGACGACTAGACTCTGGCGAGCAGTACTTC
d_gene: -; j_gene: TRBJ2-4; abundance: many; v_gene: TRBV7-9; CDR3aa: CASSLSRDGKNIQYF; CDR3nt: TGTGCCAGCAGCTTATCCCGGGACGGCAAAAACATTCAGTACTTC
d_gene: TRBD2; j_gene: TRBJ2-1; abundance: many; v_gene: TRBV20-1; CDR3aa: CSASQVAGGEQFF; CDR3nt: TGCAGTGCTAGTCAAGTAGCGGGAGGTGAGCAGTTCTTC
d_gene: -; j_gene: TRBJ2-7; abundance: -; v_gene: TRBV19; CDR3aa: CASSPDEEAYEQYF; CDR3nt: TGTGCCAGTAGTCCTGACGAGGAAGCCTACGAGCAGTACTTC
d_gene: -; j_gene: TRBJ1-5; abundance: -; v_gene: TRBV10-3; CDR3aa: CAIGASNQPQHF; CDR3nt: TGTGCCATCGGGGCAAGCAATCAGCCCCAGCATTTT
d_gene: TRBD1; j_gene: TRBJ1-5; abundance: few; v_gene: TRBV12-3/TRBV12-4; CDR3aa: CASRKGQGVFSGNQPQHF; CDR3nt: TGTGCCAGCAGGAAAGGACAGGGAGTATTTTCGGGCAATCAGCCCCAGCATTTT
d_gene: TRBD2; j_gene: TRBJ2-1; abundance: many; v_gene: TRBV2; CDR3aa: CASRDERGTSYNEQFF; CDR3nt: TGTGCCAGCAGAGACGAGCGGGGTACTTCCTACAATGAGCAGTTCTTC
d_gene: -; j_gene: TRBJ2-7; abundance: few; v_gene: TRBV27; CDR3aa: CASSLSRFGTYGQYF; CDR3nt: TGTGCCAGCAGTTTATCGAGATTCGGGACCTACGGGCAGTACTTC
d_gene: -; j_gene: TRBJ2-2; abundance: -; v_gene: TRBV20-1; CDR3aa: CSARGVGAGNTGELFF; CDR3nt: TGCAGTGCTAGGGGAGTCGGGGCAGGGAACACCGGGGAGCTGTTTTTT
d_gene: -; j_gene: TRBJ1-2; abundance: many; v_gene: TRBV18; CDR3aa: CASSPAADAGYTF; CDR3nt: TGTGCCAGCTCACCGGCGGCTGACGCTGGCTACACCTTC
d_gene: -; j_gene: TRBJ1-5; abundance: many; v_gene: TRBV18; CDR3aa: CASSSTYNQPQHF; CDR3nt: TGTGCCAGCTCATCAACGTACAATCAGCCCCAGCATTTT
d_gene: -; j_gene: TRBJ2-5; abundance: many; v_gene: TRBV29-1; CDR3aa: CSVLTVLSGTQYF; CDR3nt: TGCAGCGTACTAACAGTTCTCAGCGGGACCCAGTACTTC
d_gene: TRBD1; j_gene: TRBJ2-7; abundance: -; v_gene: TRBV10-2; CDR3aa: CASSESPRTGTGYEQYF; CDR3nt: TGCGCCAGCAGTGAGTCTCCGAGAACCGGGACAGGATACGAGCAGTACTTC
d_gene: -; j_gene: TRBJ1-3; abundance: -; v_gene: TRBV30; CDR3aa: CAQGGTGNTIYF; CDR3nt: TGTGCGCAGGGAGGAACTGGAAACACCATATATTTT
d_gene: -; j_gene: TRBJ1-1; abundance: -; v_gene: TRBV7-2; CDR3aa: CASSFYLQVNTEAFF; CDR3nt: TGTGCCAGCAGCTTTTATTTACAGGTGAACACTGAAGCTTTCTTT
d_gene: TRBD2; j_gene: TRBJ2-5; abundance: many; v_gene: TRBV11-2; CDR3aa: CASSSLAGVWDTQYF; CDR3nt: TGTGCCAGCAGCTCGCTAGCGGGAGTTTGGGATACCCAGTACTTC
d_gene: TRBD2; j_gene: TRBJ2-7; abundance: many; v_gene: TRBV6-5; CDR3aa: CASSYSIAGVREQYF; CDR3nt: TGTGCCAGCAGTTACTCGATCGCGGGAGTCCGCGAGCAGTACTTC
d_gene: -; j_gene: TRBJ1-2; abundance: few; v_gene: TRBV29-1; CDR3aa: CSACRDYECRMGYTF; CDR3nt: -
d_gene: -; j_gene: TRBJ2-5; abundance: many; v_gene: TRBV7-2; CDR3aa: CASSLGPAGGQETQYF; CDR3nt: TGTGCCAGCAGCTTAGGGCCAGCCGGGGGACAAGAGACCCAGTACTTC
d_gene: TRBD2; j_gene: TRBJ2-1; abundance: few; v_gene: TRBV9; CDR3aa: CASSGTGGPSYNEQFF; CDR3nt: TGTGCCAGCAGCGGGACGGGGGGACCCTCCTACAATGAGCAGTTCTTC
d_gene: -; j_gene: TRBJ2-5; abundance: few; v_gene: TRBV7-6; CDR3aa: CASSATQPETQYF; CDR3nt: TGTGCCAGCAGCGCTACTCAACCAGAGACCCAGTACTTC
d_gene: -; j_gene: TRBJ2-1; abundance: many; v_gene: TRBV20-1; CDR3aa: CSARERREQFF; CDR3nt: TGCAGTGCTAGAGAGCGGAGGGAGCAGTTCTTC
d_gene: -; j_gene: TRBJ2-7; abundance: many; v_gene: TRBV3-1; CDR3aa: CASSQWTGYEQYF; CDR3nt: TGTGCCAGCAGCCAATGGACTGGATACGAGCAGTACTTC
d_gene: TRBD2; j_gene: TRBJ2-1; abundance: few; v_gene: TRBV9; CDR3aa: CASSAGTTNNEQFF; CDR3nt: TGTGCCAGCAGCGCCGGGACTACCAACAATGAGCAGTTCTTC
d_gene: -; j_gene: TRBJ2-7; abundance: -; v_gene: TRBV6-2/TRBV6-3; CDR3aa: CASSQHDEQYF; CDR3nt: TGTGCCAGCAGCCAGCATGACGAGCAGTACTTC
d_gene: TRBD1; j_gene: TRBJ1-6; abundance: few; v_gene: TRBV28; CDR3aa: CASLDRSLQSPLHF; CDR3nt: TGTGCCAGCCTGGACAGGTCCCTGCAATCACCCCTCCACTTT
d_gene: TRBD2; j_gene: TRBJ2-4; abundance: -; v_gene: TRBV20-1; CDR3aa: CSARGPRTSGTTIQYF; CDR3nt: TGCAGTGCTAGAGGCCCCCGGACTAGCGGGACGACTATTCAGTACTTC
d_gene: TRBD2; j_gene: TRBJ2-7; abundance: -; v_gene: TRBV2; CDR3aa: CASSPSAHRPTSGSYEQYF; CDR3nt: TGTGCCAGCAGCCCCTCCGCCCACAGACCGACTAGCGGGAGTTACGAGCAGTACTTC
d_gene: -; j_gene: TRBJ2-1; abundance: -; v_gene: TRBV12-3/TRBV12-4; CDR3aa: CASSTIAREQFF; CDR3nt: TGTGCCAGCAGTACTATAGCCCGAGAGCAGTTCTTC
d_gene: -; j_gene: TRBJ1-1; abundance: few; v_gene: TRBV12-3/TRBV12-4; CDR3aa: CASSLIPANTEAFF; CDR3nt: TGTGCCAGCAGTTTAATTCCAGCAAACACTGAAGCTTTCTTT
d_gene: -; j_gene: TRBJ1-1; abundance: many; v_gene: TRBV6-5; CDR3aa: CASSYVIGASGGTEAFF; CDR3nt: TGTGCCAGCAGTTACGTTATCGGGGCCTCTGGGGGCACTGAAGCTTTCTTT
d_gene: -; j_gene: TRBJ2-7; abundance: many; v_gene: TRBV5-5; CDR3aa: CASSLVFLRTGFHEQYF; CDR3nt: TGTGCCAGCAGCTTGGTCTTTTTAAGGACCGGTTTTCACGAGCAGTACTTC
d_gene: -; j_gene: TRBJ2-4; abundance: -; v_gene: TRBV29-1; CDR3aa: CSVDGTGLAKNIQYF; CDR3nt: TGCAGCGTTGATGGAACCGGCTTAGCCAAAAACATTCAGTACTTC
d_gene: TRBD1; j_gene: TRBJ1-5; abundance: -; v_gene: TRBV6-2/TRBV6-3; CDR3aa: CASSRGSRQGRNQPQHF; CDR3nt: TGTGCCAGCAGCCGAGGATCAAGACAGGGAAGGAATCAGCCCCAGCATTTT
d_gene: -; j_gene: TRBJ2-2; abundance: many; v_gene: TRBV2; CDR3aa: CASTLRWAQELFF; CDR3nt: TGTGCCAGCACCTTGAGGTGGGCCCAGGAGCTGTTTTTT